What follows is one T cell receptor beta chain and its context. The data belong to a study of blood T cell repertoires in COVID-19. Study in general: Italy, Spain and the United States were the sources of the convalescent and acute COVID-19 samples.

Authors' processing steps: Reference gene primer amplification yielded estimated nucleated cell counts. The assay was immunoSEQ multiplex PCR, and TCRdb's table has in-frame clones only and misses some. V and J calls and clone size are copied from that table; D and trimming were computed from the DNA. The sample consists of roughly 80,000 clones, roughly 80% of them appearing once. The CDR3 is 16 amino acids. The germline gives CDR1 SGHNT, CDR2 YYREEE (reference sequence). Trimming removed 0 bases from V and 1 base from J, with 10 bases in between. This sequence joins TRBV5-4 and TRBJ2-2, with D tentatively TRBD2 (7 bases). The sample consisted of peripheral blood. The receptor was isolated from a woman aged 60-70 years with acute or convalescent COVID-19. The CDR3 here is CASSLGGGRNTGELFF. Here the CDR3 DNA reads TGTGCCAGCAGCTTGGGGGGGGGCCGGAACACCGGGGAGCTGTTTTTT.